The source of this TCR beta chain is a study of T cells in Graves' hyperthyroidism and ophthalmopathy. Study-level points and caveats: Most clonotypes expanded in the thyroid (above 0.001) were also present in blood. Stable hyperthyroidism and ophthalmopathy were separated using 13 V-J signatures.

TCR beta CDR3 sequences were amplified from RNA transcripts. The HTBI primer set served for first-round RT-PCR of the TCR CDR3. TCRdb re-called the multiplex PCR reads with MiXCR, one entry per CDR3 protein. Among 450,000 to 700,000 distinct CDR3 sequences listed, around 46% were seen once. The germline V gene has CDR1 SGHTA and CDR2 FQGNSA. The CDR3 loop spans 15 amino acids. V lost 6 bases and J lost 0, with 12 bases in between. This clonotype was counted many times. As yet, its antigen is unknown. The chain links TRBV7-2 to TRBJ1-5, with D perhaps matching TRBD1 (6 bases). This receptor was taken from a woman aged 18-29 years with Graves' hyperthyroidism. The sequencing input was peripheral blood or thyroid tissue (not recorded which). The CDR3, as DNA: TGTGCCAGCAGTCAACAGGGTTATAGCAATCAGCCCCAGCATTTT. It yields the protein CASSQQGYSNQPQHF. Drawing the rest from reference TRBV7-2 and TRBJ1-5, the complete variable domain is GAGVSQSPSNKVTEKGKDVELRCDPISGHTALYWYRQSLGQGLEFLIYFQGNSAPDKSGLPSDRFSAERTGGSVSTLTIQRTQQEDSAVYLCASSQQGYSNQPQHFGDGTRLSIL.